The present TCR beta chain was sequenced within a study of T-cell reconstitution after alpha-beta-depleted transplantation in children. Only a few counts were recorded for this clonotype. Trimming stripped 6 bases from V and 4 bases from J, with 11 bases between. Germline CDR1 is SGHRS and CDR2 is YFSETQ. The CDR3 contains 14 residues. Preparation of the TCRbeta library was carried out with unique molecular identifiers. TCRdb called the PCR reads again in MiXCR, with one record for every CDR3 protein. The profile shows around 410,000 distinct CDR3 sequences, about a tenth of them singletons. The chain uses TRBV5-1 and TRBJ2-6; D gene uncertain. The receptor was isolated from a human donor who donated a stem cell graft to a child with acute myeloid leukemia. Source: PBMCs from the stem cell graft donor, taken from the stem cell graft. CDR3 nucleotides: TGCGCCAGCACTCACGCTAGGGGGGCCAACGTCCTGACTTTC. Translated: CASTHARGANVLTF.